These 26 T cell receptor beta chains share one sample of origin, sequenced in a study of molecular identifiers for immune sequencing clone quantification. TCRdb called the PCR reads again in MiXCR, with one record for every CDR3 protein. The sample yields under 800,000 distinct CDR3 sequences, about 25% seen once. The sample comprised naive CD8+ T cells from blood, with Jurkat cell RNA spiked in. Subset denoted: FACS-sorted CD8+CD4-CCR7+CD45RA+ naive T cells. These receptors came from a human donor in good health. Some libraries in this study had Jurkat cell RNA spiked in.

This sequence joins TRBV3-1 and TRBJ1-5; 7 bases line up with TRBD1. This CDR3 is built from 16 residues. CDR1 is LGHDT and CDR2 is YNNKEL in the germline V gene (reference sequence). J gave up 2 bases and V 0 bases, and 4 bases lay outside the gene matches. The CDR3 DNA reads as TGTGCCAGCAGCCAAGAAATCACAGGGGGCAATCAGCCCCAGCATTTT. It yields the protein CASSQEITGGNQPQHF.

In this sample, this clonotype turned up many times. The chain uses TRBV28 and TRBJ2-5; D is possibly TRBD1 (6 bases). CDR3 length: 16 residues. The ends were cut back, 7 bases at V and 1 base at J, with 19 bases in the middle. Germline V gene data show CDR1 as MDHEN and CDR2 as SYDVKM. The CDR3 nucleotides are TGTGCCAGCAAGGCTGTCTTAGAAGGGGGCCAAGAGACCCAGTACTTC. Translated: CASKAVLEGGQETQYF.

On this clonotype itself: The junction and the germline gene differ at one end; a read error may be behind it. This rearrangement joins TRBV20-1 to TRBJ2-7, with TRBD1 matching 9 bases. The CDR3 sequence is 13 residues long. Per the germline V gene, CDR1 is DFQATT and CDR2 is SNEGSKA (reference sequence). For the CDR3, the DNA is TGCAGTGCTCGGGGGACAGGGTTTTACGGGCAGTACTTC. Encoded protein: CSARGTGFYGQYF.

A note on this clonotype: One base away lies a much larger clone, so this may be a sequencing read error. The chain has TRBV27 and TRBJ2-3, with D possibly matching TRBD2 (6 bases). The CDR3 is 14 residues long. CDR1 and CDR2 from the germline V gene are MNHEY and SMNVEV (reference sequence). The CDR3 spells CARSLASATDTQYF. The CDR3 DNA sequence: TGTGCCAGAAGTTTGGCTAGCGCTACAGATACGCAGTATTTT.

Comment on this clonotype: At one end the junction does not follow the germline gene, possibly because of a read error. The chain joins TRBV5-3 to TRBJ1-1; D is uncertain. TRBV5-3 belongs to the ORF category, with a function that is uncertain. CDR3 length: 11 amino acids. CDR3 amino acids: CASSFLSEAFF. CDR3 sequence (DNA): TGTGCCAGCAGCTTCCTGAGTGAAGCTTTCTTT.

The V and J genes are TRBV20-1 and TRBJ2-3; D is unresolved. V was shortened by 0 bases and J by 4 bases, with 23 bases between the two germline ends. The CDR3 extends over 18 amino acids. In germline, CDR1 is DFQATT, CDR2 SNEGSKA (reference sequence). The CDR3 nucleotides read TGCAGTGCTAGAGATAGTTGGGCAGTGAAACACACTCCAGATACGCAGTATTTT. Translating it yields CSARDSWAVKHTPDTQYF.

This clonotype was counted ten times or more. CDR3 sequence: CASRLSEGNTEAFF. CDR3 in DNA: TGCGCCAGCAGGCTTTCGGAAGGAAACACTGAAGCTTTCTTT. The chain employs TRBV4-3 and TRBJ1-1; unclear D gene. The CDR3 consists of 14 residues. The V gene lost 6 bases and the J gene lost 2 bases, with 13 bases spanning the gap. Germline V CDR1 and CDR2: LGHNA, YSLEER.

Worth noting for this clonotype: One base away lies a much larger clone, so this may be a sequencing read error. The chain joins TRBV6-2 or TRBV6-3 to TRBJ1-1; unclear D gene. V dropped 5 bases and J dropped 10 bases, with 26 bases sitting between them. The CDR3 runs 16 residues. Germline CDR1 MNHEY, CDR2 SVGEGT. Written as DNA, the CDR3 is TGTGCCAGCAGTCCCACGACGGACTACCCCCCCGAGGGAGCTTTCTTT. This sequence encodes CASSPTTDYPPEGAFF.

The chain has TRBV11-2 and TRBJ2-7; 13 positions agree with TRBD2. The CDR3 has 16 residues. Per the germline V gene, CDR1 is SGHAT and CDR2 is FQNNGV. V dropped 1 base and J dropped 3; count of bases not matched to a gene: 3. The CDR3 DNA reads TGTGCCAGCAGCTTAGTAGGGACTAGCGGGGTCTACGAGCAGTACTTC. This codes for CASSLVGTSGVYEQYF.

In its sample, this clonotype was seen many times. The chain employs TRBV29-1 and TRBJ2-5; TRBD2 agrees at 7 bases. This CDR3 region has 13 residues. The germline V gene encodes CDR1 SQVTM and CDR2 ANQGSEA. Trimming took 3 bases from V and 2 from J; bases not matched to a gene: 3. DNA of the CDR3: TGCAGCGTTGATTCGGGACTACAAGAGACCCAGTACTTC. It encodes CSVDSGLQETQYF.

This clonotype was picked up a small number of times. This rearrangement joins TRBV10-2 to TRBJ1-6; the match to TRBD1 covers 8 bases. The germline CDR1 and CDR2 sequences are WSHSY and SAAADI. The V and J ends lost 6 bases and 10 bases, in that order; junction bases with no gene match: 8. CDR3 length equals 14 residues. The CDR3 protein is CASSSTGGGSPLHF. The CDR3 DNA reads as TGCGCCAGCAGCTCAACAGGGGGTGGCTCACCCCTCCACTTT.

This clonotype has at least ten counts. The chain links TRBV7-6 to TRBJ2-7; 7 positions match TRBD1. Germline V lookup: CDR1 SGHVS, CDR2 FNYEAQ. With V trimmed by 5 bases and J by 5 bases, 3 bases remained unmatched. The CDR3 length is 12 residues. CDR3 nucleotide sequence: TGTGCCAGCAGCCATCAGGGGGACGAGCAGTACTTC. Translated, it gives CASSHQGDEQYF.

This chain uses TRBV20-1 with TRBJ2-7, with unresolved D. The CDR3 is 13 residues long. CDR1 and CDR2 (germline): DFQATT, SNEGSKA (reference sequence). Between the trimmed V and J ends, which lost 1 base and 3 bases, there was a span of 10 bases. CDR3 sequence (DNA): TGCAGTGCTAGAGGGATCGCGCACTACGAGCAGTACTTC. Translating it yields CSARGIAHYEQYF.

This clonotype appeared once. The V gene is TRBV11-2, the J gene TRBJ2-3; 8 bases fit TRBD2. V shed 1 base and J 3 bases; nucleotides not matched to a gene: 6. Looked up from germline, CDR1 is SGHAT and CDR2 is FQNNGV. The CDR3 loop spans 16 amino acids. CDR3 loop: CASSLVGGAGTDTQYF. In nucleotides, the CDR3 is TGTGCCAGCAGCTTAGTCGGGGGGGCTGGTACAGATACGCAGTATTTT.

Worth noting for this clonotype: A read error is possible here, since a much larger clone lies one base away. The chain couples TRBV9 to TRBJ2-5, with D hard to call. Looked up from germline, CDR1 is SGDLS and CDR2 is YYNGEE. The CDR3 is 15 amino acids. The V end lost 3 bases, the J end lost 3 bases, and 15 bases lay between the germline ends. The CDR3 DNA reads TGTGCCAGCAGCGCAGCTACCAGAGACAAAGAGACCCAGTACTTC. Its translation is CASSAATRDKETQYF.

The genes are TRBV19 and TRBJ1-6, with 9 bases fitting TRBD1. The J segment lost 7 bases and the V segment lost 8 bases, leaving 3 bases of the junction unmatched. CDR3 length: 13 amino acids. CDR1 and CDR2 (germline): LNHDA, SQIVND (reference sequence). For the CDR3, the DNA is TGTGCCAGTGGGACAGGGTGGAATTCACCCCTCCACTTT. Protein sequence: CASGTGWNSPLHF.

The chain couples TRBV29-1 to TRBJ2-7; tentatively, D is TRBD1 (5 bases). CDR1 SQVTM and CDR2 ANQGSEA come from the germline V gene. There are 16 residues in the CDR3. Trimming took 1 base from V and 2 from J, leaving 18 bases between them. The CDR3 here is CSVEGAQGRGPYEQYF. The CDR3 nucleotides read TGCAGCGTTGAAGGGGCGCAGGGTAGGGGCCCCTACGAGCAGTACTTC.

V is TRBV7-9 and J is TRBJ1-4; TRBD1 is a possible D gene (6 bases). Trimming removed 5 bases at V and 6 bases at J, with 16 bases between. This CDR3 region has 15 residues. Germline assignment: CDR1 SEHNR and CDR2 FQNEAQ (reference sequence). CDR3 in DNA: TGTGCCAGCAGCGAACCGGGGGCGGAAGATGAAAAACTGTTTTTT. It specifies CASSEPGAEDEKLFF.

V gene TRBV11-2 combines with J gene TRBJ2-1, with unresolved D. CDR1 SGHAT and CDR2 FQNNGV come from the germline V gene. Trimming pared 1 base from V and 5 bases from J, leaving 15 bases between. This CDR3 is built from 16 residues. In DNA, the CDR3 is TGTGCCAGCAGCTTAGGGCCAGCTGCTGGGAACAATGAGCAGTTCTTC. This sequence encodes CASSLGPAAGNNEQFF.

Points on this clonotype: A single base separates this from a much larger clone, so it may be a read error. The gene calls are TRBV2 and TRBJ2-3; D is uncertain. Germline V gene sequence: CDR1 SNHLY, CDR2 FYNNEI. This CDR3 comprises 12 residues. The CDR3 nucleotides read TGTGCCAGCAGTGAAGCCGCAGATACGCAGTGTTTT. This encodes CASSEAADTQCF.

In this sample, this clonotype turned up many times. The chain joins TRBV28 to TRBJ2-6; D unclear. The CDR3 runs 17 residues. Germline CDR1 is MDHEN and CDR2 is SYDVKM. Trimming cost V 1 base and J 0 bases, with 10 bases left between them. The CDR3 protein is CASSLLPFGSGANVLTF. The CDR3 DNA follows: TGTGCCAGCAGTTTATTGCCGTTTGGCTCTGGGGCCAACGTCCTGACTTTC.

This clonotype showed up just a few times. V usage is TRBV7-9 and J usage is TRBJ2-2; D is undetermined. Trimming took 5 bases from V and 3 from J, leaving 13 bases between them. Germline CDR1 is SEHNR and CDR2 is FQNEAQ (reference sequence). The CDR3 contains 15 residues. The CDR3 DNA sequence: TGTGCCAGCAGCCCTGTTGGACGGGACACCGGGGAGCTGTTTTTT. Its protein product is CASSPVGRDTGELFF.

This clonotype was observed at least ten times. The chain employs TRBV30 and TRBJ1-5; D call uncertain. Deletions cut 0 bases from V and 3 bases from J, with 9 bases between. The CDR3 has 14 residues. Germline lookup yields CDR1 GTSNPN and CDR2 SVGIG (reference sequence). CDR3 in amino acids: CAWSVLGYNQPQHF. CDR3 DNA: TGTGCCTGGAGTGTGTTGGGTTACAATCAGCCCCAGCATTTT.

The chain links TRBV4-3 to TRBJ1-5, with D possibly matching TRBD1 (5 bases). The germline V and J ends were trimmed by 0 bases and 9 bases, with 15 bases remaining between them. The CDR3 consists of 15 residues. The germline V gene has CDR1 LGHNA and CDR2 YSLEER. CDR3 DNA: TGCGCCAGCAGCCAAGACCGGCCCGGGGGTCGGCCCCAGCATTTT. It encodes CASSQDRPGGRPQHF.

The V and J genes are TRBV12-5 and TRBJ2-7, with 7 positions matching TRBD2. CDR3 size: 16 residues. Germline-derived CDR1 and CDR2 are LGHNT and FRNRAP. The V and J ends lost 7 bases and 1 base, in that order; junction bases with no gene match: 13. The CDR3 DNA follows: TGTGCTAGTGCCCTGTGGGGGGGGGACCGATCCTACGAGCAGTACTTC. Translated: CASALWGGDRSYEQYF.

This clonotype was counted between two and nine times. This chain connects TRBV7-9 to TRBJ1-4; weak D call: TRBD1 (6 bases). The CDR3 runs to 15 residues. CDR1 and CDR2 (germline): SEHNR, FQNEAQ (reference sequence). The V and J ends lost 5 bases and 4 bases respectively, with 14 bases between them. The chain's CDR3 is CASSEWGALNEKLFF. The CDR3 nucleotides are TGTGCCAGCAGCGAATGGGGGGCGCTTAATGAAAAACTGTTTTTT.